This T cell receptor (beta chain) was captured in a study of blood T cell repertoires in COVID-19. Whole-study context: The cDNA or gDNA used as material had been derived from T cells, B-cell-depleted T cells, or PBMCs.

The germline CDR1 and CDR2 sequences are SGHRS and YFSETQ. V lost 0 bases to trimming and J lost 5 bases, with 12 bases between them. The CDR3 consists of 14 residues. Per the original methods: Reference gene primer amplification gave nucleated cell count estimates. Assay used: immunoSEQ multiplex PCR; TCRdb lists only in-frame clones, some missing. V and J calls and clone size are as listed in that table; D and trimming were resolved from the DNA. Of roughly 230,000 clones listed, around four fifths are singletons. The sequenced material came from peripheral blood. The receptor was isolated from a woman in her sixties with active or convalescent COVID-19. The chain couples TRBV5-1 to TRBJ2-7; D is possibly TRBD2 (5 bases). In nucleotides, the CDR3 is TGCGCCAGCAGCTTGGAGAACGGGAAAAACGAGCAGTACTTC. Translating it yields CASSLENGKNEQYF.